The clone carrying this T cell receptor (beta chain) appeared many times. Its matching antigen is unknown. The sample comes from a study of identical twins. Whole-study results and caveats: Fewer insertions were carried by abundant cord blood beta clonotypes, but none was seen in memory repertoires.

From the 5' RACE reads, TCRdb called clonotypes with MiXCR, one entry per CDR3 protein. The sample includes approximately 600,000 distinct CDR3 sequences, 9% to 10% of them seen just once. The V gene's germline CDR1 is MDHEN and CDR2 SYDVKM. The germline V and J ends were trimmed by 1 base and 2 bases, with 22 bases remaining between them. CDR3 length: 19 residues. This sample also belongs to another study, concerning yellow fever vaccine responses in identical twins.

This chain joins TRBV28 and TRBJ2-3, with D possibly TRBD2 on 5 matching bases. Input material: PBMCs. This TCR came from a young woman in good health. CDR3 bases: TGTGCCAGCAGTTTATTGTGGGCGGGCAAACCGCTAAACACAGATACGCAGTATTTT. This codes for CASSLLWAGKPLNTDTQYF.